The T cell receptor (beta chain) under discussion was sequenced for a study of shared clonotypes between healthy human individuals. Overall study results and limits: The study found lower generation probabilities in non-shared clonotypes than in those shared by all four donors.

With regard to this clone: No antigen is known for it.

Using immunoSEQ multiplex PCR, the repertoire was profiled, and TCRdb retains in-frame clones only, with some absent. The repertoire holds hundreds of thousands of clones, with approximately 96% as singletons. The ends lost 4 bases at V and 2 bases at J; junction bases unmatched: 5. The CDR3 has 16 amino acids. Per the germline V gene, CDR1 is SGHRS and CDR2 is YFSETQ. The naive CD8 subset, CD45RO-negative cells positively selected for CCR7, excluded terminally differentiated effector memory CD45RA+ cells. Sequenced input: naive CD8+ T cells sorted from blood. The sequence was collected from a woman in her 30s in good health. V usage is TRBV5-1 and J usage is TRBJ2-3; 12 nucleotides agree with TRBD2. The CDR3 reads CASSLGTSGHTDTQYF. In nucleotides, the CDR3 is TGCGCCAGCAGCCTCGGGACTAGCGGGCACACAGATACGCAGTATTTT.